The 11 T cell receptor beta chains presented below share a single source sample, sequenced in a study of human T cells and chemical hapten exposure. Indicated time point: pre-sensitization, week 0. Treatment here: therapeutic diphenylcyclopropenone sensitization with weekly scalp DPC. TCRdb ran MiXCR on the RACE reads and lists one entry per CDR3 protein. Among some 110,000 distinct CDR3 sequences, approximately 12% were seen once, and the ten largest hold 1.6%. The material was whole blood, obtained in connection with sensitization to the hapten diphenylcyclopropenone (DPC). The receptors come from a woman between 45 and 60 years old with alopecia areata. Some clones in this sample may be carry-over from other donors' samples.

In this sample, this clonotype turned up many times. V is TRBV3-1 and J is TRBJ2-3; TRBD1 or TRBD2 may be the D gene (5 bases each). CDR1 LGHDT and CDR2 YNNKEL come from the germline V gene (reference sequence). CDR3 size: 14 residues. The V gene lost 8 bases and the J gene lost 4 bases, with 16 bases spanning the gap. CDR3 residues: CASRGPLKADTQYF. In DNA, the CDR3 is TGTGCCAGCCGGGGCCCTCTAAAGGCAGATACGCAGTATTTT.

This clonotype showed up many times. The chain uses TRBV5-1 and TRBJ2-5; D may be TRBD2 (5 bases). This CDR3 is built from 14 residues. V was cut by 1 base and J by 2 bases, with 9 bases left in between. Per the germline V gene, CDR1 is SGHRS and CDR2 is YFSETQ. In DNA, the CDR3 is TGCGCCAGCAGCTTGCGAGCGGATCAAGAGACCCAGTACTTC. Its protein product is CASSLRADQETQYF.

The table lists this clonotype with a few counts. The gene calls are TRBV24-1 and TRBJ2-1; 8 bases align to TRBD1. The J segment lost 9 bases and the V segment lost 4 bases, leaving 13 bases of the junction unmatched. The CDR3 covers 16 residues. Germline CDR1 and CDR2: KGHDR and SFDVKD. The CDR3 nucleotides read TGTGCCACCAGTGACTACCGCCGGGACAGGCGGAGTGAGCAGTTCTTC. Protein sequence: CATSDYRRDRRSEQFF.

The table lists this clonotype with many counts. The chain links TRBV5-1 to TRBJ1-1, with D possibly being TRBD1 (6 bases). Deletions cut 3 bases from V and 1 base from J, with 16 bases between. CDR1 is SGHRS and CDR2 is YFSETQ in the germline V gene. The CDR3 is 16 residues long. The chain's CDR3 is CASSWDRGQSNTEAFF. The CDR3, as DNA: TGCGCCAGCAGCTGGGACCGGGGGCAGTCGAACACTGAAGCTTTCTTT. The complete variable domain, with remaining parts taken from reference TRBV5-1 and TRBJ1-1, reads KAGVTQTPRYLIKTRGQQVTLSCSPISGHRSVSWYQQTPGQGLQFLFEYFSETQRNKGNFPGRFSGRQFSNSRSEMNVSTLELGDSALYLCASSWDRGQSNTEAFFGQGTRLTVV.

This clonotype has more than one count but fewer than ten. DNA of the CDR3: TGTGCCAGCAGGGCCCTTAGCGGGAGCTCCTACGAGCAGTACTTC. Translated: CASRALSGSSYEQYF. The chain couples TRBV7-9 to TRBJ2-7; 9 bases line up with TRBD2. V lost 6 bases, J lost 0 bases, and 6 bases stayed unmatched. CDR1 and CDR2 (germline): SEHNR, FQNEAQ (reference sequence). The CDR3 totals 15 residues.

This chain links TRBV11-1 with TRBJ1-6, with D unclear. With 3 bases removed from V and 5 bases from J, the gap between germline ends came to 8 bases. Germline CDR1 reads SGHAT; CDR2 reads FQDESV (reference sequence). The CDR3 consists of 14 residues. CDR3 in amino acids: CASSLSWDNSPLHF. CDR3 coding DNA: TGTGCCAGCAGCTTGTCATGGGATAATTCACCCCTCCACTTT.

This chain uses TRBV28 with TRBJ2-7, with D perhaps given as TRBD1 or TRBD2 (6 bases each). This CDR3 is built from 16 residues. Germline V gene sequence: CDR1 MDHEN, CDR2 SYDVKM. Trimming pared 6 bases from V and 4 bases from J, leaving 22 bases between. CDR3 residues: CASSQPGASDVYEQYF. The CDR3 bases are TGTGCCAGCAGCCAACCGGGGGCGTCCGATGTGTACGAGCAGTACTTC.

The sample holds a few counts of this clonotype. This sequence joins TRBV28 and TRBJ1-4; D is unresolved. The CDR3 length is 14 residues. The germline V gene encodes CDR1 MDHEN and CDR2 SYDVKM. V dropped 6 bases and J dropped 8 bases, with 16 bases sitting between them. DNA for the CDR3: TGTGCCAGCAGCCCCCGCGACGAAACCGAAAAACTGTTTTTT. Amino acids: CASSPRDETEKLFF. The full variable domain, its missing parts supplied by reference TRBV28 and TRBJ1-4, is DVKVTQSSRYLVKRTGEKVFLECVQDMDHENMFWYRQDPGLGLRLIYFSYDVKMKEKGDIPEGYSVSREKKERFSLILESASTNQTSMYLCASSPRDETEKLFFGSGTQLSVL.

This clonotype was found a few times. The DNA for the CDR3 is TGTGCCAGCGCTCCGGGAGGATCAGCCGGGGAGCTGTTTTTT. Amino acids: CASAPGGSAGELFF. The J gene is TRBJ2-2, the V gene TRBV18; the match to TRBD2 covers 7 bases. The CDR3 runs 14 residues. The germline V gene has CDR1 KGHSH and CDR2 LQKENI. V was pared by 8 bases and J by 6 bases, with 9 bases of the junction left unmatched.

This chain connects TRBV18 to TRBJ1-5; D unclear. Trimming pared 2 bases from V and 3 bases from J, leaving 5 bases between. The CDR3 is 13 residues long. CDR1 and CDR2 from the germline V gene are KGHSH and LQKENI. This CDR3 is CASSPGPNQPQHF. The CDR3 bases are TGTGCCAGCTCACCAGGTCCCAATCAGCCCCAGCATTTT.

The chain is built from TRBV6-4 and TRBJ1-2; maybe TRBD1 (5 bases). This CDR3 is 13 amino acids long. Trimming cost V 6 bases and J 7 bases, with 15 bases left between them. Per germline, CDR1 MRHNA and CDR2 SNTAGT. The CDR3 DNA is TGTGCCAGCAGGCACCCAGCAGGGACTGGCTACACCTTC. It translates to CASRHPAGTGYTF.